This T cell receptor beta chain is drawn from a study of regulatory T cells in long-lasting Graves disease. General study findings and limits: Persistent disease favored TRBV28, TRBJ1-2 and TRBJ2-5. The number of shared public clonotypes was higher in persistent patients (roughly 2,800) than new patients (over 900). Persistent Graves' disease cases displayed lower TCR diversity than newly diagnosed ones.

This clonotype showed up many times. Its target is unknown. Relying on iRepertoire HTBI primers and Arm-PCR of CDR3 regions, the team built TCR beta libraries. TCRdb reprocessed the multiplex PCR reads with MiXCR, giving one entry per CDR3 protein. Seen here are under 300,000 distinct CDR3 sequences, just over 20% observed once, and the top ten hold roughly 13%. The time point was: newly diagnosed GD, antithyroid drugs for less than 3 months. PBMC-extracted RNA yielded the TCR library. Looked up from germline, CDR1 is DFQATT and CDR2 is SNEGSKA (reference sequence). The CDR3 has 15 amino acids. Trimming shortened V by 3 bases and J by 8 bases, and 20 bases separated the two germline ends.

Sequenced material: peripheral blood mononuclear cells (PBMCs), taken at new diagnosis, from a patient treated with antithyroid drugs. The sequence was collected from a female donor with Graves disease. The genes are TRBV20-1 and TRBJ2-1; maybe TRBD2 (6 bases). This chain's CDR3 is CSARDFTGARDEQFF. The CDR3 bases are TGCAGTGCTAGGGATTTTACGGGAGCGAGGGATGAGCAGTTCTTC.